The 10 T cell receptor beta chains listed next were all sequenced from one sample in a study of pediatric ulcerative colitis. Some clones are missing from TCRdb's copy, which holds only in-frame ones; the method was immunoSEQ multiplex PCR. The sample carries tens of thousands of clones, about 86% recorded once. Sample: blood. The receptor source for this set is a boy aged 10-17 years with severe ulcerative colitis.

This clone was observed a single time. This sequence joins TRBV10-3 and TRBJ1-1; no clear D gene. The CDR3 covers 12 residues. From germline, CDR1 is ENHRY and CDR2 SYGVKD. V was shortened by 0 bases and J by 6 bases, with 5 bases between the two germline ends. CDR3 residues: CAISESGAEAFF. The CDR3 coding sequence is TGTGCCATCAGTGAGTCCGGGGCTGAAGCTTTCTTT.

J is TRBJ2-2 and V is TRBV7-2; D may be TRBD1 (6 bases). CDR3 size: 15 residues. V was pared by 5 bases and J by 7 bases, with 17 bases between. Germline CDR1 SGHTA, CDR2 FQGNSA. The CDR3 nucleotides are TGTGCCAGCAGCCAAAGCCAGCAAGGGGGCGGGGAGCTGTTTTTT. Protein sequence: CASSQSQQGGGELFF.

CDR3 sequence reads: CASNRGLATQETQYF. As DNA, the CDR3 is TGTGCCAGCAATCGAGGACTGGCGACACAAGAGACCCAGTACTTC. This sequence joins TRBV2 and TRBJ2-5; possible D gene TRBD2, 5 bases. The CDR3 is 15 amino acids. Per the germline V gene, CDR1 is SNHLY and CDR2 is FYNNEI. With 7 bases removed from V and 2 bases from J, the gap between germline ends came to 17 bases.

The V gene is TRBV6-6, the J gene TRBJ1-1; 7 bases agree with TRBD1. J lost 0 bases, V lost 5 bases, and 3 bases had no gene match. Germline V gene lookup returns CDR1 MNHNY and CDR2 SVGAGI (reference sequence). The CDR3 has 14 amino acids. The CDR3 loop reads CASSDGQVNTEAFF. The CDR3 DNA follows: TGTGCCAGCAGTGACGGACAGGTGAACACTGAAGCTTTCTTT.

This clone was detected once. CDR3 nucleotide sequence: TGTGCCACCAGCAGAGCGAGGGACTCGGTCCTTAACACTGAAGCTTTCTTT. As protein: CATSRARDSVLNTEAFF. V gene TRBV15 combines with J gene TRBJ1-1, with a tentative D call TRBD1 (5 bases). The V gene lost 1 base and the J gene lost 2 bases, with 17 bases spanning the gap. Germline V gives CDR1 LNHNV, CDR2 YYDKDF (reference sequence). CDR3 length: 17 residues. The entire variable domain, with the rest obtained from reference TRBV15 and TRBJ1-1, is as follows: DAMVIQNPRYQVTQFGKPVTLSCSQTLNHNVMYWYQQKSSQAPKLLFHYYDKDFNNEADTPDNFQSRRPNTSFCFLDIRSPGLGDTAMYLCATSRARDSVLNTEAFFGQGTRLTVV.

This clone was recorded a few times. The chain employs TRBV5-1 and TRBJ2-4, with a tentative D call TRBD2 (5 bases). CDR3 length: 17 residues. The V end was cut by 0 bases, the J end by 3 bases, with 16 bases between. The V gene's germline CDR1 is SGHRS and CDR2 YFSETQ. CDR3 sequence reads: CASSLADGVGNKNIQYF. The CDR3 DNA sequence: TGCGCCAGCAGCTTGGCTGACGGGGTAGGCAACAAAAACATTCAGTACTTC.

The V gene is TRBV6-6, the J gene TRBJ1-2; 7 bases align to TRBD1. Unmatched junction bases numbered 8, after V lost 2 bases and J lost 5 bases. The CDR3 has 15 residues. Germline V CDR1 and CDR2: MNHNY, SVGAGI (reference sequence). CDR3 loop: CASSYAQGGSYGYTF. The CDR3 nucleotides read TGTGCCAGCAGTTACGCCCAGGGGGGGAGTTATGGCTACACCTTC.

The chain has TRBV5-1 and TRBJ2-1; unclear D gene. The germline V and J ends were trimmed by 1 base and 7 bases, with 15 bases remaining between them. The length of the CDR3 is 15 residues. Germline lookup yields CDR1 SGHRS and CDR2 YFSETQ. For the CDR3, the DNA is TGCGCCAGCAGCTTGATTTGGGAAAAAGGGAATGAGCAGTTCTTC. Amino acid sequence: CASSLIWEKGNEQFF. The whole variable domain, filled in from reference TRBV5-1 and TRBJ2-1, reads KAGVTQTPRYLIKTRGQQVTLSCSPISGHRSVSWYQQTPGQGLQFLFEYFSETQRNKGNFPGRFSGRQFSNSRSEMNVSTLELGDSALYLCASSLIWEKGNEQFFGPGTRLTVL.

J is TRBJ1-1 and V is TRBV29-1; D gene unclear. Germline CDR1 and CDR2: SQVTM and ANQGSEA. V was shortened by 4 bases and J by 0 bases, with 9 bases between the two germline ends. This CDR3 contains 13 residues. CDR3 region: CSVVSPLNTEAFF. The CDR3 region has the DNA TGCAGCGTTGTCAGTCCGCTGAACACTGAAGCTTTCTTT.

The chain is built from TRBV7-8 and TRBJ2-7; TRBD1 might be the D (5 bases). The CDR3 has 12 amino acids. Trimming cost V 5 bases and J 2 bases, with 7 bases left between them. Germline CDR1 is SGHVS and CDR2 is FQNEAQ. The CDR3 loop reads CASSKDTYEQYF. The CDR3 DNA reads as TGTGCCAGCAGCAAGGACACCTACGAGCAGTACTTC.